This TCR beta chain appears in the sequencing data of a study of PD-1 blockade in classical Hodgkin lymphoma. Study-wide background: Patients had nivolumab dosed at 3 mg/kg, delivered intravenously every 2 weeks.

Comments on this clone: Its target is unknown.

The CDR3 loop spans 15 amino acids. The junction had 10 bases not matched to a gene; V was cut back by 4 bases and J by 4 bases. Germline V gene data show CDR1 as SGHTS and CDR2 as YDEGEE. General study results and limits: Some patients began nivolumab under 1 year after ASCT. These patients were excluded from later analyses. The diversity seen at baseline in complete responders resembled that of newly diagnosed patients.

Brentuximab vedotin exposure varied among the patients, all of whom had relapsed after autologous stem cell transplantation. Each best response was a complete response, a partial response or progressive disease. Assay: immunoSEQ multiplex PCR; the TCRdb copy retains only in-frame clones and omits some. The data contain 10,000 to 14,000 clones, around three quarters of them singletons. This rearrangement joins TRBV5-8 to TRBJ1-1; 7 positions match TRBD1. Sequences were derived from peripheral blood mononuclear cells (PBMCs), sampled at baseline. The sequence came from a human donor with classical Hodgkin lymphoma. The CDR3 DNA reads as TGTGCCAGCAGCACGTACAGGGGATTGGGCACTGAAGCTTTCTTT. Translated, it gives CASSTYRGLGTEAFF.